The 8 T cell receptor beta chains presented below share a single source sample, sequenced in a study of Ad26.COV2.S vaccination and SARS-CoV-2 variants. Clones were sequenced by immunoSEQ multiplex PCR, and TCRdb holds only the in-frame ones, with some missing. The table records about 680,000 clones, around 92% of them present only once. Treatment reported: approximately 18 received Ad26.COV2.S at low or high dose, single or two shots; 5 received placebo; per-sample allocation not given. Samples were taken on day 63 after the first vaccine or placebo injection. Specimen: peripheral blood, collected in a trial of Ad26.COV2.S vaccine versus placebo. These TCRs come from a person between 18 and 60 years old who received the Ad26.COV2.S COVID-19 vaccine or a placebo.

The rearrangement uses TRBV7-2 and TRBJ2-5, with TRBD2 matching over 8 bases. Trimming removed 5 bases from V and 5 bases from J; junction bases left unmatched: 10. The CDR3 extends over 15 amino acids. CDR1 and CDR2 (germline): SGHTA, FQGNSA. CDR3 amino acids: CASSPRLASHETQYF. The CDR3 DNA sequence: TGTGCCAGCAGCCCAAGACTAGCGTCTCACGAGACCCAGTACTTC. Variable domain in full (rest from reference TRBV7-2 and TRBJ2-5): GAGVSQSPSNKVTEKGKDVELRCDPISGHTALYWYRQSLGQGLEFLIYFQGNSAPDKSGLPSDRFSAERTGGSVSTLTIQRTQQEDSAVYLCASSPRLASHETQYFGPGTRLLVL.

This clone has only one observation. The CDR3 DNA reads TGTGCCAGCAGCTTCCCGGGGACTAGCGGGAGCTGGTCCTACAATGAGCAGTTCTTC. Its translation is CASSFPGTSGSWSYNEQFF. The rearrangement links TRBV7-2 to TRBJ2-1; TRBD2 matches 14 bases. The CDR3 sequence is 19 residues long. The V and J ends lost 3 bases and 1 base, in that order; junction bases with no gene match: 8. CDR1 SGHTA and CDR2 FQGNSA come from the germline V gene.

This rearrangement joins TRBV25-1 to TRBJ1-4; a possible D gene is TRBD1 (6 bases). V shed 4 bases and J shed 8 bases, with 14 bases lying between them. CDR3 length: 14 residues. Germline CDR1 is MGHDK and CDR2 is SYGVNS. CDR3 residues: CASSAGGSGEKLFF. In DNA, the CDR3 is TGTGCCAGCAGTGCGGGGGGCTCGGGGGAAAAACTGTTTTTT.

This chain uses TRBV18 with TRBJ2-1, with 9 bases fitting TRBD1. The ends lost 6 bases at V and 1 base at J; junction bases unmatched: 10. The CDR3 loop spans 17 amino acids. Per germline, CDR1 KGHSH and CDR2 LQKENI. In DNA form, the CDR3 reads TGTGCCAGCTCTCGACTTTCTGACAGGGGGTCCTACAATGAGCAGTTCTTC. Residues: CASSRLSDRGSYNEQFF.

This chain joins TRBV23-1 and TRBJ2-3, with 11 bases identical to TRBD2. TRBV23-1 is assigned to the ORF class and has an uncertain function. After removal of 4 bases from V and 0 bases from J, the junction contained 6 bases not matched to a gene. This CDR3 region has 17 residues. The CDR3 DNA is TGCGCCAGCAGTCCCCTGGGACTAGCGGAGAGCACAGATACGCAGTATTTT. As protein: CASSPLGLAESTDTQYF.

The chain uses TRBV24-1 and TRBJ1-2; D uncertain. Germline-derived CDR1 and CDR2 are KGHDR and SFDVKD. V was clipped by 2 bases and J by 4 bases, with 10 bases between them. The CDR3 runs to 14 residues. In DNA, the CDR3 is TGTGCCACCAGTGATTGGCGCGCGGGCTATGGCTACACCTTC. Translating gives CATSDWRAGYGYTF.

The V call is TRBV5-5, the J call TRBJ2-1; D is perhaps TRBD1 (5 bases). V lost 2 bases and J 10 bases, leaving 13 bases between the germline ends. CDR3 length: 13 residues. The germline V gene has CDR1 SGHKS and CDR2 YYEKEE (reference sequence). The CDR3 DNA follows: TGTGCCAGCAGCTTTGGGGCCTACGGCGAGCAGTTCTTC. Translation gives CASSFGAYGEQFF.

The chain is built from TRBV18 and TRBJ1-1, with 9 bases identical to TRBD1. Germline-derived CDR1 and CDR2 are KGHSH and LQKENI. This CDR3 has 15 residues. The V and J ends lost 6 bases and 4 bases, in that order; junction bases with no gene match: 9. The CDR3 loop is CASSQGQGSSTEAFF. CDR3 nucleotide sequence: TGTGCCAGCTCGCAGGGACAGGGATCGTCCACTGAAGCTTTCTTT.